Below, 14 T cell receptor beta chains from the same sample are listed, as sequenced in a study of naive and memory T cell subsets. Two oligonucleotides, mixed equimolar, formed the beta constant-region primer covering TRBC1 and TRBC2. TCRdb reanalysed the UMI-ligation and nested PCR reads using MiXCR and keeps one entry per CDR3 protein. Of 130,000 to 150,000 distinct CDR3 sequences in the sample, 15% to 20% are singletons; the top ten hold roughly 0.13%. Sequencing was done on a sample of naive CD4+ T cells from blood. The receptors shown here come from a human donor in good health.

The chain combines TRBV6-2 or TRBV6-3 with TRBJ2-7; 7 positions agree with TRBD1. This CDR3 contains 15 residues. Germline CDR1 and CDR2: MNHEY and SVGEGT. The V and J ends lost 2 bases and 6 bases, in that order; junction bases with no gene match: 10. CDR3 DNA: TGTGCCAGCAGTTACCCCCGGGACAGTGGTGGCGAGCAGTACTTC. This sequence encodes CASSYPRDSGGEQYF.

V is TRBV27 and J is TRBJ1-1, with no clear D. This CDR3 comprises 16 residues. Germline V CDR1 and CDR2: MNHEY, SMNVEV (reference sequence). Trimming removed 5 bases at V and 4 bases at J, with 20 bases between. Written as DNA, the CDR3 is TGTGCCAGCAGTCCGCTATTGATGAAAGGTGGCACTGAAGCTTTCTTT. Protein: CASSPLLMKGGTEAFF.

The V and J genes are TRBV14 and TRBJ2-3; TRBD1 matches at 7 bases. The CDR3 length is 15 residues. V was clipped by 4 bases and J by 4 bases; unmatched bases: 8. Germline CDR1 and CDR2: SGHDN and FVKESK. The DNA for the CDR3 is TGTGCCAGCAGCCCCAGACAGGGTTATGCAGATACGCAGTATTTT. It codes for CASSPRQGYADTQYF.

The chain is built from TRBV10-2 and TRBJ1-1; possibly TRBD1 for D (5 bases). The ends were cut back, 2 bases at V and 4 bases at J, with 8 bases in the middle. The CDR3 consists of 13 residues. Germline V gene sequence: CDR1 WSHSY, CDR2 SAAADI. CDR3 sequence (DNA): TGCGCCAGCAGTGAGCAGGGTAGCACTGAAGCTTTCTTT. Translated, it gives CASSEQGSTEAFF.

This clonotype was observed at least ten times. DNA for the CDR3: TGCAGCGTTGTTTGGGGGACTGTGGGCGAGCAGTACTTC. Its translation: CSVVWGTVGEQYF. The chain is built from TRBV29-1 and TRBJ2-7; TRBD2 might be the D (6 bases). V was trimmed by 4 bases and J by 6 bases, leaving 16 bases between them. Germline V CDR1 and CDR2: SQVTM, ANQGSEA. The CDR3 is made up of 13 amino acids.

This clonotype has ten or more counts. The chain employs TRBV30 and TRBJ1-1; no reliable D call. CDR3 length: 13 residues. The V and J ends lost 0 bases and 2 bases respectively, with 7 bases between them. The germline V gene has CDR1 GTSNPN and CDR2 SVGIG (reference sequence). The chain's CDR3 is CAWSVAGNTEAFF. CDR3 bases: TGTGCCTGGAGTGTTGCAGGTAACACTGAAGCTTTCTTT. The full variable domain, with the rest looked up from reference TRBV30 and TRBJ1-1, is SQTIHQWPATLVQPVGSPLSLECTVEGTSNPNLYWYRQAAGRGLQLLFYSVGIGQISSEVPQNLSASRPQDRQFILSSKKLLLSDSGFYLCAWSVAGNTEAFFGQGTRLTVV.

There are a few counts of this clonotype. The genes are TRBV11-2 and TRBJ2-1, with 9 bases that match TRBD2. The CDR3 spans 17 residues. CDR1 is SGHAT and CDR2 is FQNNGV in the germline V gene. With V trimmed by 5 bases and J by 4 bases, 12 bases remained unmatched. CDR3 DNA: TGTGCCAGCAGCAGGTGGGCCGGACTAGCGAATTACAATGAGCAGTTCTTC. Its protein product is CASSRWAGLANYNEQFF.

The chain has TRBV29-1 and TRBJ1-1; weak D call: TRBD1 (6 bases). The CDR3 sequence is 12 residues long. Germline loops: CDR1 SQVTM, CDR2 ANQGSEA. V was cut by 0 bases and J by 11 bases, with 13 bases left in between. The CDR3 DNA sequence: TGCAGCGTTGAAGATGTGGGGGCATTGGCTTTCTTT. Translating gives CSVEDVGALAFF.

V is TRBV30 and J is TRBJ1-6, with a tentative D call TRBD1 (5 bases). The CDR3 spans 15 residues. With 3 bases removed from V and 9 bases from J, the gap between germline ends came to 18 bases. CDR1 is GTSNPN and CDR2 is SVGIG in the germline V gene (reference sequence). DNA of the CDR3: TGTGCCTGGAGCGGAGGGACCCCTGAGGGTTCACCCCTCCACTTT. Its translation is CAWSGGTPEGSPLHF.

This clonotype showed up many times. V usage is TRBV7-8 and J usage is TRBJ2-7; 7 bases agree with TRBD2. Trimming removed 6 bases from V and 7 bases from J; junction bases left unmatched: 15. Per germline, CDR1 SGHVS and CDR2 FQNEAQ. This CDR3 is built from 15 residues. CDR3 region: CASSSPFGREREQYF. CDR3 bases: TGTGCCAGCAGTTCTCCATTTGGGCGGGAGCGTGAGCAGTACTTC.

This clonotype is a singleton in its sample. The chain combines TRBV29-1 with TRBJ1-1; possible D gene TRBD1, 5 bases. CDR1 is SQVTM, CDR2 ANQGSEA, per germline. Trimming pared 5 bases from V and 5 bases from J, leaving 12 bases between. The CDR3 is 12 amino acids. The chain's CDR3 is CSVRAGKTEAFF. The CDR3 DNA follows: TGCAGCGTTAGGGCAGGGAAGACTGAAGCTTTCTTT.

J is TRBJ2-7 and V is TRBV7-9, with TRBD2 matching over 7 bases. Germline V gene data show CDR1 as SEHNR and CDR2 as FQNEAQ (reference sequence). This CDR3 comprises 16 residues. Trimming removed 3 bases from V and 4 bases from J; junction bases left unmatched: 12. CDR3 loop: CASSFRRGGSTYEQYF. The CDR3 bases are TGTGCCAGCAGCTTCCGGCGGGGAGGGTCTACATACGAGCAGTACTTC.

In its sample, this clonotype was seen a few times. The chain joins TRBV15 to TRBJ2-1; TRBD2 aligns across 13 bases. The CDR3 spans 20 residues. From germline, CDR1 is LNHNV and CDR2 YYDKDF (reference sequence). V was pared by 1 base and J by 1 base, with 10 bases of the junction left unmatched. For the CDR3, the DNA is TGTGCCACCAGCAGAGTTTTACTAGCGGGAGGGAAAGGGTCCTACAATGAGCAGTTCTTC. Residues: CATSRVLLAGGKGSYNEQFF.

V gene TRBV6-2 or TRBV6-3 combines with J gene TRBJ1-5; D gene uncertain. V lost 0 bases and J lost 4, with 13 bases in between. The CDR3 has 16 residues. The germline CDR1 and CDR2 sequences are MNHEY and SVGEGT. DNA for the CDR3: TGTGCCAGCAGTTACTCGGGAGGAAGGTTTAATCAGCCCCAGCATTTT. It is translated as CASSYSGGRFNQPQHF.